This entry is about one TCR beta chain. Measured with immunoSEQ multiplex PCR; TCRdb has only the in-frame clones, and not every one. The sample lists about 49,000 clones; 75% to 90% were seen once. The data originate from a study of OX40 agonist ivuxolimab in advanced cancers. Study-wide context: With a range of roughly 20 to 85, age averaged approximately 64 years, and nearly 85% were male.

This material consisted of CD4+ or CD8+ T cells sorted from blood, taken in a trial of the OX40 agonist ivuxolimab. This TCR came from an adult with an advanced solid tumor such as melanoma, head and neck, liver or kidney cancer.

DNA for the CDR3: TGTGCCAGCAGTGATGGGACTAGCGGGTGGGATACGCAGTATTTT. Amino acid sequence: CASSDGTSGWDTQYF. The chain joins TRBV2 to TRBJ2-3; 12 bases are a match to TRBD2. The germline V gene has CDR1 SNHLY and CDR2 FYNNEI. The CDR3 runs to 15 residues. The J segment lost 6 bases and the V segment lost 3 bases, leaving 4 bases of the junction unmatched.